This T cell receptor (beta chain) was found in a study of CD8 T cells in Susac syndrome. At the level of the study: Sequenced Susac syndrome patients included more than 5 with active disease and 8 or 9 who were in remission. Each patient with Susac syndrome, at the time of blood draw, was therapy-naive, on corticosteroids, or on intravenous immunoglobulin alone.

This clonotype came up once. Both CD4+ and CD8+ T cells were negatively isolated, and TEMRA cells underwent FACS enrichment. RNA, at about 0.45 to 1 ug, was reverse transcribed with random hexamers. TCRdb passed the immunoSEQ multiplex PCR reads through MiXCR, listing each CDR3 protein once. The sample consists of about 120,000 distinct CDR3 sequences, under 96% of them appearing once. This TCR derives from a human donor with Susac syndrome. Sequencing was carried out using CD4+ T cells from PBMCs.

CDR3 bases: TGCGCCAGCAGCTCGACTAGCGGGAATCTCGAGCAGTACTTC. This gives the protein CASSSTSGNLEQYF. This chain connects TRBV4-3 to TRBJ2-7, with 11 positions matching TRBD2. CDR3 length: 14 amino acids. V lost 5 bases and J lost 6; bases outside the gene matches: 6. Per the germline V gene, CDR1 is LGHNA and CDR2 is YSLEER.